The present T cell receptor beta chain was sequenced within a study of CD8 T cells in ankylosing spondylitis. Study outcomes and limitations: Previously reported in reactive arthritis synovial fluid and blood were some of the motif variants. Among TCR beta sequences, a motif of several highly homologous variants appeared characteristic of ankylosing spondylitis blood. Disease-linked clones reportedly showed significant enrichment in matched ankylosing spondylitis synovial fluid.

This clonotype appeared many times. What it recognizes is unknown. It was by quantitative 5'-RACE with molecular barcodes that TCR beta libraries were made. From the 5' RACE reads, TCRdb called clonotypes with MiXCR, one entry per CDR3 protein. The data contain under 450,000 distinct CDR3 sequences, 20% to 25% of them seen just once; the ten biggest clones take up roughly 13%. The source of this sequence is a male donor with ankylosing spondylitis or in good health (not recorded which). Sequenced sample: blood, either unsorted or a sorted T cell fraction (not recorded which).

The CDR3 protein is CSVGGHDATSSGVSSYNEQFF. CDR3 DNA: TGCAGCGTTGGGGGACACGACGCAACGAGTAGCGGGGTGAGCTCCTACAATGAGCAGTTCTTC. The gene calls are TRBV29-1 and TRBJ2-1, with TRBD2 identical over 8 bases. The CDR3 has 21 residues. Germline V gives CDR1 SQVTM, CDR2 ANQGSEA. Trimming at V came to 4 bases and at J to 0 bases, leaving 23 bases not matched to a gene.